This paragraph covers one TCR beta chain sequence. The data were taken from a study of Tregs in tolerant kidney transplant recipients. Measured with immunoSEQ multiplex PCR; TCRdb has only the in-frame clones, and not every one. The table includes 60,000 to 75,000 clones, 80% to 90% detected once. Germline V gene data show CDR1 as MNHEY and CDR2 as SMNVEV (reference sequence). CDR3 length: 16 amino acids. The ends lost 6 bases at V and 1 base at J; junction bases unmatched: 8. CD4+CD25+CD127- Tregs, CD4+CD25- non-Tregs, CD4 and CD8 cells were sorted. Regulatory T cells were sorted from thawed PBMCs rested overnight at 37°C with 150 to 200 IU/ml IL-2.

The sequence came from a human donor who received a combined kidney and bone marrow transplant. Sequences were derived from Tregs from blood, sampled before the transplant. This chain joins TRBV27 and TRBJ2-2; 7 nucleotides match TRBD2. CDR3 sequence (DNA): TGTGCCAGCAGGAAAACTAGCGCGATGAACACCGGGGAGCTGTTTTTT. It is translated as CASRKTSAMNTGELFF.